This T cell receptor (beta chain) was recovered during a study of CD8 T cell repertoires and HIV-1 epitope variants. About the research overall: Epitopes were three Gag families plus Nef HW9 and YT9.

Looked up from germline, CDR1 is SGHDT and CDR2 is YYEEEE. CDR3 length: 15 amino acids. J lost 9 bases, V lost 4 bases, and 10 bases had no gene match. There are a few counts of this clone. Antigen specificity is unknown. General study findings and limits: Of eight or nine antigen-specific beta clonotypes, 6 or 7 appeared to cross-react with escape variants. The TAALDMSHF plasma variant had no responses, unlike KF9 (about 5 clonotypes) and HW9 (one).

Produced via immunoSEQ multiplex PCR; TCRdb's table is partial and in-frame only. The data show some 100,000 clones, roughly 77% seen once. The chain employs TRBV5-6 and TRBJ2-1; 10 bases align to TRBD2. The sequencing sample was made of uncultured baseline CD8+ T cells from peripheral blood mononuclear cells (PBMCs). The receptor was derived from a male donor with HIV. The CDR3 nucleotides are TGTGCCAGCAGCCCCCTAGCGGGAGTGGGGGGTGAGCAGTTCTTC. This translates into CASSPLAGVGGEQFF.